Sequencing of this T cell receptor beta chain was carried out in a study of shared clonotypes between healthy human individuals. Memory CD4+ cells were the fraction left after CD45RA+ naive selection. Original processing methods: Junction-only sequences without quality scores came from ImmunoSEQ, so filtering differed. The table came from immunoSEQ multiplex PCR; TCRdb's copy has only in-frame clones and leaves some out. V, J and clone size are taken as reported in that table, and D and trimming were inferred from the DNA itself. The data show some 2,400,000 clones, 90% to 97% seen once. Study findings and constraints: Clonotypes not shared had lower generation probabilities than those common to all four donors.

Remarks on this clone: Its antigen remains unidentified.

CDR3 length equals 11 residues. Germline V gene lookup returns CDR1 SEHNR and CDR2 FQNEAQ (reference sequence). Trimming left V 8 bases short and J 5 bases short, with 9 bases between. V is TRBV7-9 and J is TRBJ1-1; D uncertain. This clonotype originated in a man aged 18 to 29 in good health. The sequencing sample was made of naive CD4+ T cells sorted from blood. Subset given: CD45RA+ positively selected. CDR3 loop: CASSSETEAFF. CDR3 bases: TGTGCCAGCTCCTCCGAAACTGAAGCTTTCTTT.